This T cell receptor (beta chain) appears in the sequencing data of a study of regulatory T cells in long-lasting Graves disease. Worth noting for this clonotype: Its specificity is not known.

Library construction for TCR beta used iRepertoire HTBI primers and Arm-PCR of CDR3 regions. Each CDR3 protein gets one entry after TCRdb re-called the multiplex PCR reads with MiXCR. In the table there are 200,000 to 250,000 distinct CDR3 sequences, 20% to 25% of which are singletons. Per the germline V gene, CDR1 is LGHNA and CDR2 is YSLEER. This CDR3 spans 19 amino acids. Trimming took 1 base from V and 4 from J; bases not matched to a gene: 15. Study-wide results and caveats: The study found lower TCR diversity in persistent Graves' patients than in newly diagnosed ones. TRBV28, TRBJ1-2 and TRBJ2-5 were segments that persistent disease favored. Relative to new patients (roughly 950), persistent patients exhibited greater sharing of public clonotypes (around 2,500).

As to time point: newly diagnosed GD, antithyroid drugs for less than 3 months. Scientists built the TCR library using RNA that was extracted from PBMCs. An endocrinology unit in Xi'an, China, supplied the patients. This receptor was obtained from a female donor with Graves disease. The starting material was peripheral blood mononuclear cells (PBMCs), obtained at new diagnosis, from a patient treated with antithyroid drugs. V gene TRBV4-3 combines with J gene TRBJ1-2; TRBD1 agrees at 10 bases. In DNA form, the CDR3 reads TGCGCCAGCAGCCAAGCTCGTCAATCGACAGGGGGCGTGTTCTATGGCTACACCTTC. Translated, it gives CASSQARQSTGGVFYGYTF.